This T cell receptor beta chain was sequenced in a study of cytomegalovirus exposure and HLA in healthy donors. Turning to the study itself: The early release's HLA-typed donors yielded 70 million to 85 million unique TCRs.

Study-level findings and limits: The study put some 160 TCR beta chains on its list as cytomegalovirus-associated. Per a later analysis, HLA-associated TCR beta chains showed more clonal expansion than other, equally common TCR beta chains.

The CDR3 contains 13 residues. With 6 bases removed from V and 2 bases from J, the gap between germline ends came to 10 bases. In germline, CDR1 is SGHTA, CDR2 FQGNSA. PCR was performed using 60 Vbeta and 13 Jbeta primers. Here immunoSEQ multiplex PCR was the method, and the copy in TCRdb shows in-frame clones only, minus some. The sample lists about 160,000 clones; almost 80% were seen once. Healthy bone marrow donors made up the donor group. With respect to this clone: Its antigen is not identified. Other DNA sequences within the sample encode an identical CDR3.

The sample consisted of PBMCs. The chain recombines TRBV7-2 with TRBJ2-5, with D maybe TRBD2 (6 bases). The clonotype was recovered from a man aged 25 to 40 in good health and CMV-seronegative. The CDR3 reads CASSWGLQETQYF. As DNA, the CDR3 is TGTGCCAGCAGTTGGGGACTTCAAGAGACCCAGTACTTC.